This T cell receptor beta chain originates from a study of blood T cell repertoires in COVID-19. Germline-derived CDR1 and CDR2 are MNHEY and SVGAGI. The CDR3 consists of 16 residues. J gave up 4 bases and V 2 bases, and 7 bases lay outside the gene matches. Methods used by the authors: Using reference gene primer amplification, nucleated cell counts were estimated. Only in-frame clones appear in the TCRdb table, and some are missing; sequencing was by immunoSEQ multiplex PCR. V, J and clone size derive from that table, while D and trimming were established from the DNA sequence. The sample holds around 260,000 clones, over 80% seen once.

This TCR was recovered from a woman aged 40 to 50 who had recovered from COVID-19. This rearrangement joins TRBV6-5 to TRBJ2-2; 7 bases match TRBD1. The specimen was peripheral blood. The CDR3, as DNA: TGTGCCAGCAGTTACGACGAGGGGGCGGTCACCGGGGAGCTGTTTTTT. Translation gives CASSYDEGAVTGELFF.